This T cell receptor beta chain was captured by sequencing in a study of blood T cell repertoires in COVID-19. Study in general: COVID-19 samples collected from the United States, Italy and Spain covered acute and convalescent phases. Nucleic acid was either cDNA or gDNA, and it came from T cells, B-cell-depleted T cells, or PBMCs.

V lost 4 bases, J lost 5 bases, and 12 bases lay in between. Germline V gives CDR1 GTSNPN, CDR2 SVGIG (reference sequence). CDR3 length: 12 amino acids. This clone occurred many times. In the study's own analysis: Reference gene primer amplification in the assay estimated nucleated cell counts. Sequencing was performed with immunoSEQ multiplex PCR; in TCRdb, only in-frame clones are kept and a portion is missing. V and J calls plus clone size are reproduced from that table; the DNA served to infer D and trimming. There are some 250,000 clones in the sample; approximately 84% occur only once, and about 7.4% lies in the top ten.

Sequenced input: peripheral blood. The sequence came from a woman older than 75 with acute or convalescent COVID-19. The chain recombines TRBV30 with TRBJ2-7; D remains unclear. CDR3 nucleotides: TGTGCCTGGATCGGCCACCGGGACGAGCAGTACTTC. Its translation is CAWIGHRDEQYF.